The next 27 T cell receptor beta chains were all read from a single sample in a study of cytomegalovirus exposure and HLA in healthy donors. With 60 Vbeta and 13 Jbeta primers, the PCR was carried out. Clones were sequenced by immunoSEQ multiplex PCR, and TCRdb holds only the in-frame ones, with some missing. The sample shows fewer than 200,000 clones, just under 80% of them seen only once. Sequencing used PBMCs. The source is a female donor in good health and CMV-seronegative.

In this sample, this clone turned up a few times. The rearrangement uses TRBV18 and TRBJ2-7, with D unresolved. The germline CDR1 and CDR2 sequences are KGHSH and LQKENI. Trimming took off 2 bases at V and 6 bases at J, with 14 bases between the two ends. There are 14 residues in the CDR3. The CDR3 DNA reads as TGTGCCAGCTCACCATTAGTCGGTCCCGTCGAGCAGTACTTC. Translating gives CASSPLVGPVEQYF.

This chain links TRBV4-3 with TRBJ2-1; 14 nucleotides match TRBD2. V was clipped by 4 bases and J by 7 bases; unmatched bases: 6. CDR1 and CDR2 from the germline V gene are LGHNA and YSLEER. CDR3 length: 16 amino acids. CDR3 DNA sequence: TGCGCCAGCAGCCGATTCGGGACTAGCGGGAGTAATGAGCAGTTCTTC. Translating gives CASSRFGTSGSNEQFF.

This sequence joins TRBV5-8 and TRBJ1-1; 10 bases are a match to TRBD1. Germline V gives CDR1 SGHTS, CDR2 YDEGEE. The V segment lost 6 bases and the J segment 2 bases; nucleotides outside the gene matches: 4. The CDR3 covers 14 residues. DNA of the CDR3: TGTGCCAGCACCGGGACAGGGGTTAACACTGAAGCTTTCTTT. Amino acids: CASTGTGVNTEAFF.

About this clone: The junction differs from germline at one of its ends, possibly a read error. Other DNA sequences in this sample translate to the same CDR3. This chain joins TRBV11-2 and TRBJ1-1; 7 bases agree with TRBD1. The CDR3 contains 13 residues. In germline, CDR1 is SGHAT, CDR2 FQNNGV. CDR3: CASSLDRDTEAFF. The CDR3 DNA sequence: TGTGCCAGCAGCCTAGACAGGGACACTGAAGCTTTCTTT.

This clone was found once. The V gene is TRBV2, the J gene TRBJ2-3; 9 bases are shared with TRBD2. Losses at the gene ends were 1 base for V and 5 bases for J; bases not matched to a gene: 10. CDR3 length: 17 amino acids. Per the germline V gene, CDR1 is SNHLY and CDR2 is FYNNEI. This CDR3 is CASSEGVAAGGGDTQYF. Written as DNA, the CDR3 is TGTGCCAGCAGTGAAGGGGTAGCGGCGGGGGGGGGAGATACGCAGTATTTT.

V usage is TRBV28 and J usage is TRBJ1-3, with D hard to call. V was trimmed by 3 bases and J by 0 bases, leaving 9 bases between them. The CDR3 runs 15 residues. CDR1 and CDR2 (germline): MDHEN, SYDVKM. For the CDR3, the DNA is TGTGCCAGCAGTTTTTCCCCCAACTCTGGAAACACCATATATTTT. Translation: CASSFSPNSGNTIYF.

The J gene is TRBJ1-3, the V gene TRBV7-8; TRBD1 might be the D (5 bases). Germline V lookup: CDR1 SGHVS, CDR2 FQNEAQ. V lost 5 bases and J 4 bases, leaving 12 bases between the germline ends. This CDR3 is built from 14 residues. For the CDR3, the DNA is TGTGCCAGCAGCCAAGCAGGGCCCGGAAACACCATATATTTT. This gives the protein CASSQAGPGNTIYF.

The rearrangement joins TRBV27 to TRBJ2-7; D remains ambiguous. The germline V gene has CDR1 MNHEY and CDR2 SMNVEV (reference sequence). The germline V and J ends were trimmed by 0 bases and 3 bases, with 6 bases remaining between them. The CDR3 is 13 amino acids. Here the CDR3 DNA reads TGTGCCAGCAGTTTATCGGGCAACTACGAGCAGTACTTC. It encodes CASSLSGNYEQYF.

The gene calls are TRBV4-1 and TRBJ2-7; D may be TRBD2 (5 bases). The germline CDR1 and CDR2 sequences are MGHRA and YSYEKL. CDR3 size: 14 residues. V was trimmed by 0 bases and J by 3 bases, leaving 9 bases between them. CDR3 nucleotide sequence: TGCGCCAGCAGCCAAGAACAAGGGAGCTACGAGCAGTACTTC. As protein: CASSQEQGSYEQYF.

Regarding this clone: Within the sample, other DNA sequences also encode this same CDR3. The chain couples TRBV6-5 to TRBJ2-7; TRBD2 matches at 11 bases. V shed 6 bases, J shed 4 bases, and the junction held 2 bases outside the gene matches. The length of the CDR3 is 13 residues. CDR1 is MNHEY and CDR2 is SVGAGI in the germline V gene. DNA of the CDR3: TGTGCCAGCAGCAGGACTAGCGGGTACGAGCAGTACTTC. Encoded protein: CASSRTSGYEQYF.

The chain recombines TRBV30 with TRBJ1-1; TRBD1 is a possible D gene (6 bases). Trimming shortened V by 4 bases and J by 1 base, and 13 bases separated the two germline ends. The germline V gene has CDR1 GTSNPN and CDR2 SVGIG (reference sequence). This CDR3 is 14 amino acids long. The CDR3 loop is CAWTGDRQNTEAFF. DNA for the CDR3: TGTGCCTGGACTGGAGACAGGCAGAACACTGAAGCTTTCTTT.

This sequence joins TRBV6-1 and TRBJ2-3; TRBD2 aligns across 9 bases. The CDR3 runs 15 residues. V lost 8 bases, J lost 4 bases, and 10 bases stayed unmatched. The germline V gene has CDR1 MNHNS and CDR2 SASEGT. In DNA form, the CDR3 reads TGTGCCAGCGGGTTAGCGGGGGCTTTAGCAGATACGCAGTATTTT. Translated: CASGLAGALADTQYF.

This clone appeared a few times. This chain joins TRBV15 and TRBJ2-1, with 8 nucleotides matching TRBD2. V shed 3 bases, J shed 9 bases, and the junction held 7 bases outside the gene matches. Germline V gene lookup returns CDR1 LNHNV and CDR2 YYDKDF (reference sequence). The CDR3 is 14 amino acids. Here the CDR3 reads CATSRGRGGSEQFF. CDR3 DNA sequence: TGTGCCACCAGCAGGGGACGGGGGGGCAGTGAGCAGTTCTTC.

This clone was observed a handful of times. The CDR3 DNA follows: TGCAGCGTCGCAAGCGAAGGGGCCGGGGAGCTGTTTTTT. Protein: CSVASEGAGELFF. The chain combines TRBV29-1 with TRBJ2-2, with TRBD1 as a possible D gene (5 bases). CDR1 SQVTM and CDR2 ANQGSEA come from the germline V gene. This CDR3 comprises 13 residues. V was shortened by 6 bases and J by 6 bases, with 14 bases between the two germline ends.

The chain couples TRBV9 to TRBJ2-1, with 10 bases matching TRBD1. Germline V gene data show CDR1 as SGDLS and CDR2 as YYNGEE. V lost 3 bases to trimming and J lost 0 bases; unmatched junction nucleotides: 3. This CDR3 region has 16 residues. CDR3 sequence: CASSGQGALSYNEQFF. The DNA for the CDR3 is TGTGCCAGCAGCGGACAGGGGGCTCTCTCCTACAATGAGCAGTTCTTC.

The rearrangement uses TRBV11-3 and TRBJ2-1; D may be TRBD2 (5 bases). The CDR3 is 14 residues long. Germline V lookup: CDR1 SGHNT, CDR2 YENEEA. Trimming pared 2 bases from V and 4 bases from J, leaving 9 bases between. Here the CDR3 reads CASSLKRRYNEQFF. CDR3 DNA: TGTGCCAGCAGCTTAAAGAGGAGGTACAATGAGCAGTTCTTC.

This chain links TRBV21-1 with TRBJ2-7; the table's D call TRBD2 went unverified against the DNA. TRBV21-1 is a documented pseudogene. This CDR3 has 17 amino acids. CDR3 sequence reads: CASSKLTSGTFSYEQYF. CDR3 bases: TGTGCCAGCAGCAAACTGACTAGCGGGACTTTCTCCTACGAGCAGTACTTC.

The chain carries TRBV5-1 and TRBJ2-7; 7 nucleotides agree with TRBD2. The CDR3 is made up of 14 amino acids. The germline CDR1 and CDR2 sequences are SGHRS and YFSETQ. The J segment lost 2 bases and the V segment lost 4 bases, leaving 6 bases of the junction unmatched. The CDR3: CASSLSGTTYEQYF. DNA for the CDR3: TGCGCCAGCAGCCTCTCCGGGACTACCTACGAGCAGTACTTC.

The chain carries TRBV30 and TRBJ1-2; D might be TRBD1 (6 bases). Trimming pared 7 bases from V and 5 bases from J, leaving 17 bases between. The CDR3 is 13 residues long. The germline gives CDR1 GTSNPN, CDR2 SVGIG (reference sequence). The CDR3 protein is CAFLQGGGYGYTF. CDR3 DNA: TGTGCCTTCTTACAGGGTGGGGGATATGGCTACACCTTC. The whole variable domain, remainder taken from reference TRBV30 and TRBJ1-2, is SQTIHQWPATLVQPVGSPLSLECTVEGTSNPNLYWYRQAAGRGLQLLFYSVGIGQISSEVPQNLSASRPQDRQFILSSKKLLLSDSGFYLCAFLQGGGYGYTFGSGTRLTVV.

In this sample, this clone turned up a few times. The CDR3 nucleotides are TGTGCCAGTAGTATTCAAGGGGGCGGAGAGACCCAGTACTTC. This encodes CASSIQGGGETQYF. The rearrangement links TRBV19 to TRBJ2-5; 7 nucleotides agree with TRBD1. Germline V gene data show CDR1 as LNHDA and CDR2 as SQIVND (reference sequence). V lost 3 bases, J lost 4 bases, and 5 bases stayed unmatched. CDR3 size: 14 residues. Combining the CDR3 with reference TRBV19 and TRBJ2-5 gives the whole variable domain DGGITQSPKYLFRKEGQNVTLSCEQNLNHDAMYWYRQDPGQGLRLIYYSQIVNDFQKGDIAEGYSVSREKKESFPLTVTSAQKNPTAFYLCASSIQGGGETQYFGPGTRLLVL.

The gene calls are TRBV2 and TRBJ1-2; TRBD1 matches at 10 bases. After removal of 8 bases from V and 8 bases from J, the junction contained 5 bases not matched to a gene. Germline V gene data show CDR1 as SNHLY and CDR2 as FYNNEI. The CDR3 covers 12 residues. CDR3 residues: CASPDRGEGYTF. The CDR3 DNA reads TGTGCCAGCCCGGACAGGGGGGAAGGCTACACCTTC. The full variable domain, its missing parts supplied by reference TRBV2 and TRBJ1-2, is EPEVTQTPSHQVTQMGQEVILRCVPISNHLYFYWYRQILGQKVEFLVSFYNNEISEKSEIFDDQFSVERPDGSNFTLKIRSTKLEDSAMYFCASPDRGEGYTFGSGTRLTVV.

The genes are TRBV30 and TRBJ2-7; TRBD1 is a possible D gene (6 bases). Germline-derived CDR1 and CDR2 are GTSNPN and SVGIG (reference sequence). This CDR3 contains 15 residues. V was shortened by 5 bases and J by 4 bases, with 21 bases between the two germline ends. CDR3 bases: TGTGCCTGGGGAATTCCGGGACACGGGCAATACGAGCAGTACTTC. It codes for CAWGIPGHGQYEQYF.

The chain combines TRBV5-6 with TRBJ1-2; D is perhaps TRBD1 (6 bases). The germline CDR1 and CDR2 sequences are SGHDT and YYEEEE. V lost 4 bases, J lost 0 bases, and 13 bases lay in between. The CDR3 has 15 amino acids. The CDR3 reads CASSHDRNPNYGYTF. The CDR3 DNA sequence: TGTGCCAGCAGCCATGACAGGAATCCTAACTATGGCTACACCTTC.

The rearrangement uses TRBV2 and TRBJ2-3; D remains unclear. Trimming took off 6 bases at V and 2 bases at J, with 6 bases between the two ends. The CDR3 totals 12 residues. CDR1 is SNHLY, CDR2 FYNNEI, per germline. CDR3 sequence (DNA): TGTGCCAGCAGAGCCGCCACAGATACGCAGTATTTT. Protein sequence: CASRAATDTQYF.

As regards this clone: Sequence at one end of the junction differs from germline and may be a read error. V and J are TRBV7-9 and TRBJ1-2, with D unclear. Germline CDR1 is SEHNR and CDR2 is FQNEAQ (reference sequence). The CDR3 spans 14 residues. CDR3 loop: CSSSSPVPSNGYTF. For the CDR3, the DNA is TGTTCCAGCAGCTCGCCAGTCCCTTCCAATGGCTACACCTTC. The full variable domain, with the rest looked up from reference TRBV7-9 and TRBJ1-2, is DTGVSQNPRHKITKRGQNVTFRCDPISEHNRLYWYRQTLGQGPEFLTYFQNEAQLEKSRLLSDRFSAERPKGSFSTLEIQRTEQGDSAMYLCSSSSPVPSNGYTFGSGTRLTVV.

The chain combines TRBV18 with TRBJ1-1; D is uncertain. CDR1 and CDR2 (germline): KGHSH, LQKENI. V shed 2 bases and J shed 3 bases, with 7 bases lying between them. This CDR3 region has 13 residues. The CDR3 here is CASSPIQYTEAFF. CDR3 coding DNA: TGTGCCAGCTCACCAATTCAGTACACTGAAGCTTTCTTT.

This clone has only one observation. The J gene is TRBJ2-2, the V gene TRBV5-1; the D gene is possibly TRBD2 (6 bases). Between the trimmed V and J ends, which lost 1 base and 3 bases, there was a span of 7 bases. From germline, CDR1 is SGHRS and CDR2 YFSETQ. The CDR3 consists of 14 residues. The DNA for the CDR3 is TGCGCCAGCAGCTTGAAGCGGGACACCGGGGAGCTGTTTTTT. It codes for CASSLKRDTGELFF.